The 18 T cell receptor beta chains below all came from one sample that was sequenced in a study of cytomegalovirus exposure and HLA in healthy donors. The study ran its PCR with 60 Vbeta and 13 Jbeta primers. Sequenced by immunoSEQ multiplex PCR; TCRdb stores in-frame clones only, minus some. The top ten clones hold 9.5% to 13% of a sample with around 120,000 clones, roughly 70% of them seen once. The sequencing input was PBMCs. The receptors derive from a man aged 40-49 years in good health and CMV-seropositive.

In DNA form, the CDR3 reads TGTGCCAGCATTCCAGGTTTCGGAAGGGGAGATACGCAGTATTTT. Its protein is CASIPGFGRGDTQYF. The V gene is TRBV6-6, the J gene TRBJ2-3; TRBD1 is a possible D gene (5 bases). V dropped 7 bases and J dropped 5 bases, with 19 bases sitting between them. From germline, CDR1 is MNHNY and CDR2 SVGAGI (reference sequence). This CDR3 has 15 residues.

The chain combines TRBV15 with TRBJ1-5; D is perhaps TRBD1 (5 bases). The germline gives CDR1 LNHNV, CDR2 YYDKDF (reference sequence). Between the trimmed V and J ends, which lost 5 bases and 2 bases, there was a span of 10 bases. CDR3 length: 14 residues. The CDR3 DNA sequence: TGTGCCACCAGCTCCCGGGGGGGCAATCAGCCCCAGCATTTT. Protein sequence: CATSSRGGNQPQHF. The whole variable domain, filled in from reference TRBV15 and TRBJ1-5, reads DAMVIQNPRYQVTQFGKPVTLSCSQTLNHNVMYWYQQKSSQAPKLLFHYYDKDFNNEADTPDNFQSRRPNTSFCFLDIRSPGLGDTAMYLCATSSRGGNQPQHFGDGTRLSIL.

This clone was detected a few times. At the DNA level, this CDR3 is encoded by other sequences in the same sample as well. The chain uses TRBV2 and TRBJ1-5; 7 nucleotides line up with TRBD1. Germline CDR1 is SNHLY and CDR2 is FYNNEI. The CDR3 consists of 16 residues. With V trimmed by 3 bases and J by 4 bases, 9 bases remained unmatched. This chain's CDR3 is CASSEDGQASNQPQHF. CDR3 nucleotides: TGTGCCAGCAGTGAGGATGGACAGGCCTCAAATCAGCCCCAGCATTTT.

This clone was detected a few times. The chain uses TRBV9 and TRBJ1-3; 9 bases line up with TRBD1. Germline values: CDR1 SGDLS, CDR2 YYNGEE. The ends lost 3 bases at V and 0 bases at J; junction bases unmatched: 7. CDR3 length: 17 amino acids. The CDR3 sequence: CASSDLDRGYSGNTIYF. The CDR3 nucleotides are TGTGCCAGCAGCGACCTGGACAGGGGCTACTCTGGAAACACCATATATTTT. The variable domain in full, with the rest retrieved from reference TRBV9 and TRBJ1-3, is DSGVTQTPKHLITATGQRVTLRCSPRSGDLSVYWYQQSLDQGLQFLIQYYNGEERAKGNILERFSAQQFPDLHSELNLSSLELGDSALYFCASSDLDRGYSGNTIYFGEGSWLTVV.

This clone was counted only a few times. This rearrangement joins TRBV15 to TRBJ1-1; maybe TRBD1 (5 bases). V was clipped by 6 bases and J by 1 base, with 12 bases between them. This CDR3 region has 14 residues. Germline-derived CDR1 and CDR2 are LNHNV and YYDKDF (reference sequence). The CDR3 DNA reads as TGTGCCACCAGGGAGGGGAGGGGGAACACTGAAGCTTTCTTT. It encodes CATREGRGNTEAFF.

The sample holds a few counts of this clone. The J gene is TRBJ2-7, the V gene TRBV7-8; 12 bases fit TRBD1. Germline lookup yields CDR1 SGHVS and CDR2 FQNEAQ. This CDR3 region has 14 residues. Unmatched junction bases numbered 6, after V lost 5 bases and J lost 7 bases. The CDR3 sequence: CASSEGQGAGEQYF. The CDR3 DNA follows: TGTGCCAGCAGCGAGGGACAGGGGGCGGGTGAGCAGTACTTC.

This chain joins TRBV4-3 and TRBJ2-1, with D unclear. The CDR3 runs 13 residues. Germline CDR1 and CDR2: LGHNA and YSLEER. Trimming took 1 base from V and 7 from J, leaving 8 bases between them. CDR3 coding DNA: TGCGCCAGCAGCCAAGCTCTACTAAATGAGCAGTTCTTC. Translating gives CASSQALLNEQFF.

On this clone itself: A read error may account for a junction end that differs from germline. The chain combines TRBV5-5 with TRBJ1-2; TRBD1 agrees at 10 bases. This CDR3 contains 15 residues. Looked up from germline, CDR1 is SGHKS and CDR2 is YYEKEE (reference sequence). CDR3 sequence (DNA): TGTGCCAGCACCTTGACAGGGGGCGAGGACTATGGCTACACCTTC. It specifies CASTLTGGEDYGYTF.

V gene TRBV28 combines with J gene TRBJ1-4; 8 nucleotides align to TRBD1. CDR3 length equals 15 residues. The trim removed 6 bases at V and 5 bases at J, leaving 8 bases unmatched. Germline V CDR1 and CDR2: MDHEN, SYDVKM. CDR3 nucleotides: TGTGCCAGCAGGGTGGGGACAGGCGAAAATGAAAAACTGTTTTTT. This codes for CASRVGTGENEKLFF.

The V gene is TRBV6-6, the J gene TRBJ2-1; 10 positions agree with TRBD2. The CDR3 covers 14 residues. Trimming took 7 bases from V and 9 from J; bases not matched to a gene: 9. Germline CDR1 reads MNHNY; CDR2 reads SVGAGI (reference sequence). CDR3 in amino acids: CASIRLAGEGEQFF. CDR3 bases: TGTGCCAGCATACGTCTAGCGGGAGAAGGTGAGCAGTTCTTC.

The chain employs TRBV28 and TRBJ2-7; tentatively, D is TRBD1 (6 bases). V lost 5 bases, J lost 0 bases, and 14 bases lay in between. This CDR3 has 15 amino acids. Per the germline V gene, CDR1 is MDHEN and CDR2 is SYDVKM. CDR3 residues: CASSPLHRASYEQYF. DNA of the CDR3: TGTGCCAGCAGTCCACTCCACAGGGCCTCCTACGAGCAGTACTTC.

The chain is built from TRBV5-4 and TRBJ1-2; 8 bases map to TRBD1. The CDR3 has 15 amino acids. Germline lookup yields CDR1 SGHNT and CDR2 YYREEE (reference sequence). V dropped 4 bases and J dropped 4; count of bases not matched to a gene: 9. CDR3 nucleotides: TGTGCCAGCAGCAAGGGACAGGAGAGAACCTATGGCTACACCTTC. Amino acid sequence: CASSKGQERTYGYTF.

This chain joins TRBV2 and TRBJ1-5; 9 bases map to TRBD1. The germline V gene encodes CDR1 SNHLY and CDR2 FYNNEI. The CDR3 is 15 amino acids. V was clipped by 7 bases and J by 3 bases; unmatched bases: 7. Written as DNA, the CDR3 is TGTGCCAGCAAGCCGGGACAGGGACACAATCAGCCCCAGCATTTT. Protein product: CASKPGQGHNQPQHF.

The CDR3 reads CASSQDPDRVGRKYF. The CDR3 DNA is TGCGCCAGCAGCCAAGATCCCGACAGGGTGGGACGGAAGTACTTC. The chain combines TRBV4-1 with TRBJ2-7, with 7 nucleotides matching TRBD1. In germline, CDR1 is MGHRA, CDR2 YSYEKL. V shed 0 bases and J 11 bases; nucleotides not matched to a gene: 13. The CDR3 is 15 amino acids.

The rearrangement links TRBV5-1 to TRBJ2-3, with D possibly being TRBD1 or TRBD2 (5 bases each). The CDR3 is 16 residues long. The V end lost 4 bases, the J end lost 1 base, and 16 bases lay between the germline ends. From germline, CDR1 is SGHRS and CDR2 YFSETQ. The CDR3 protein is CASSLGPLGGTDTQYF. CDR3 DNA sequence: TGCGCCAGCAGCCTGGGACCTTTAGGGGGCACAGATACGCAGTATTTT.

V gene TRBV7-9 combines with J gene TRBJ1-1; D ambiguous. The germline V gene has CDR1 SEHNR and CDR2 FQNEAQ (reference sequence). The CDR3 consists of 11 residues. With 10 bases removed from V and 6 bases from J, the gap between germline ends came to 12 bases. CDR3 in DNA: TGTGCCACCCAGAGGGCTTCTGAAGCTTTCTTT. Its translation: CATQRASEAFF.

This clone was seen a handful of times. The chain is built from TRBV19 and TRBJ2-7; 9 bases match TRBD2. The trim removed 4 bases at V and 5 bases at J, leaving 3 bases unmatched. CDR1 and CDR2 from the germline V gene are LNHDA and SQIVND (reference sequence). The CDR3 sequence is 13 residues long. CDR3 residues: CASSRGLADEQYV. In DNA, the CDR3 is TGTGCCAGTAGTAGGGGACTAGCCGACGAGCAGTACGTC.

V gene TRBV7-9 combines with J gene TRBJ2-1, with 10 bases identical to TRBD2. Germline loops: CDR1 SEHNR, CDR2 FQNEAQ (reference sequence). The CDR3 totals 16 residues. V shed 6 bases, J shed 10 bases, and the junction held 15 bases outside the gene matches. The CDR3 coding sequence is TGTGCCAGCAGTTCGTTTCTAGCGGGAGAGCGTCAAGAGCAGTTCTTC. Translating it yields CASSSFLAGERQEQFF.